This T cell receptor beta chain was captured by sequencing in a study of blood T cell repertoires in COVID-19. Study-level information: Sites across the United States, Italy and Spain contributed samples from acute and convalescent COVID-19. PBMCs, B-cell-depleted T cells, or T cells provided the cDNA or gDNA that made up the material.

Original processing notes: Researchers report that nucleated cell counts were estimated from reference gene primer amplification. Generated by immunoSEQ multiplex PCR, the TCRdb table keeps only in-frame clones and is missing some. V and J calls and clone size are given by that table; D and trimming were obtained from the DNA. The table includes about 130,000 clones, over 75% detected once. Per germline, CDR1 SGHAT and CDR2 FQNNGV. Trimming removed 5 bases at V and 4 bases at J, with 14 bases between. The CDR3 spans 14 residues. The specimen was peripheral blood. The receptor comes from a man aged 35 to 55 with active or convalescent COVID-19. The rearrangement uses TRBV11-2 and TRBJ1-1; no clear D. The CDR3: CASSPLPASTEAFF. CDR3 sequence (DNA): TGTGCCAGCAGCCCCCTTCCCGCGTCCACTGAAGCTTTCTTT.